This note documents a single TCR beta chain sequence. The antigen this receptor binds is unknown. Base qualities were left out, and no much larger clone turns up one base away. Stable Graves' hyperthyroidism was defined as the absence of progression to ophthalmopathy over 18 months of follow-up. The hyperthyroidism patients were between 18 and 65 years old and newly diagnosed, with a disease duration of less than 2 months. The study excluded patients with uncontrolled infections, other autoimmune diseases, pregnancy or lactation. Diagnoses relied on clinical symptoms, serum thyroxine and TRAb, thyroid ultrasound and orbital computed tomography. Ficoll-Paque density gradient centrifugation was used to isolate PBMCs from 8 to 10 ml of fresh peripheral blood. Trizol reagent was used to extract total RNA, and RNA quality was then checked on an Agilent 2100 Bioanalyzer. The CDR3 starts with the cysteine, ends with the phenylalanine, and has 17 residues. The CDR3 DNA has 51 bases and is translated from base 1. Cut back by 5 bases and 2 bases, the V and J ends lie 20 bases apart. Sequences MNHEY (CDR1) and SMNVEV (CDR2) are obtained from the germline V gene (reference sequence).

This entry belongs to a study of T cells in Graves' hyperthyroidism and ophthalmopathy (dated by TCRdb to the late 2010s). About the full investigation: Peripheral blood was collected at initial diagnosis, before any treatment. TCR V-J signatures able to tell the groups apart were searched for in a discovery cohort of some 100 patients, of whom fewer than 45 had Graves' ophthalmopathy and 55 to 65 had stable Graves' hyperthyroidism. An independent validation cohort of under 20 hyperthyroidism patients and 17 patients who later progressed to ophthalmopathy tested prospective prediction of ophthalmopathy. For training and testing, the 100 patients in the discovery cohort were randomly divided in a 7:3 ratio. The study also compared thyroid tissue and blood T-cell repertoires from 6 or 7 Graves' hyperthyroidism patients. Following sampling, methimazole starting at 30 mg daily was given to hyperthyroidism patients, and high-dose intravenous methylprednisolone was given to ophthalmopathy patients. The paper reports TCR Vbeta CDR3 sequencing of roughly 140 peripheral blood samples: 43 ophthalmopathy, about 75 hyperthyroidism and about 17 progressor patients. Points the paper makes about the study in general: Sample size was not statistically predetermined, and investigators were not blinded to group allocation. In cross-validation, a model built on a 13 V-J signature told ophthalmopathy apart from stable hyperthyroidism with 85% to 90% sensitivity and around 81% specificity, and in testing the same model reached 80%/75%. Most expanded thyroid clonotypes (frequency above 0.001) were also found in blood, which suggests that blood repertoires may mirror thyroid immune responses. During validation, the model predicted progression to ophthalmopathy a median of approximately 7 months ahead of onset, with 70.59% sensitivity and 72.22% specificity.

The TCR beta CDR3 regions were amplified from RNA transcripts. The first round of RT-PCR for the TCR CDR3 was performed with the HTBI primer set and the Qiagen OneStep RT-PCR kit. Libraries were constructed in a second round of multiplex PCR, after which size selection and purification were performed. Paired-end sequencing of the libraries was performed with 100 bp reads on an Illumina HiSeq2000. Per the original workflow: SOAPnuke was used to process the raw data, removing reads that contained adapters or uncalled bases, had a mean Phred below 15, or lacked an exact match to the constant primer or identifier. High-quality paired reads were merged with COPE v1.2.5, and unique nucleotide sequences were defined as clonotypes. MiTCR v1.1 was used to align the clonotypes against IMGT TRBV, TRBD and TRBJ reference segments. The analysis included only V-J combinations with a frequency above 0.0001, which together covered approximately 99% of the repertoires. A TCS score was defined as the ratio of F50 (clonal expansion) to E x V (chaos), with BLOSUM62-based TCRdist applied between CDR3 peptides within each V-J. Welch's t-statistics and random forest reduced 500 to 650 V-J features to 10 to 15, which were used in a naive Bayes classifier (R e1071). TCRdb reprocessing: public reads trimmed at Q25 with fastp, clones called with MiXCR, in-frame beta chains kept. Rows with one shared CDR3 protein collapse into an entry with the most common genes and DNA. These V and J calls are TCRdb output, not the study's own analysis. The sample profile shows around 520,000 distinct CDR3 sequences; around 13% of them were found once. The ten largest account for about 15% of the sample.

This TCR came from a woman aged 35 to 49 with Graves' hyperthyroidism. The specimen sequenced was blood. The sequence is built from TRBV27 and TRBJ2-3; a tentative D call is TRBD1 (6 bases match). The sequenced DNA is TGTGCCAGCAGTCGGAGACCAGGGGAATTATTCACAGATACGCAGTATTTT. Its amino acids are CASSRRPGELFTDTQYF.